The 16 T cell receptor beta chains listed next were all sequenced from one sample in a study of T cell responses to AZD1222 COVID-19 vaccine. TCRdb's copy holds only in-frame clones and misses some; the assay was immunoSEQ multiplex PCR. The data show about 130,000 clones, with 88% seen just once and 4.5% to 6.5% held by the top ten. The starting material was peripheral blood, obtained 28 days after the second AZD1222 dose. The receptors come from an adult who received the AZD1222 COVID-19 vaccine.

As DNA, the CDR3 is TGTGCCAGCAGTGAGGGGCCGATGAATGGCTACACCTTC. Translating gives CASSEGPMNGYTF. V is TRBV2 and J is TRBJ1-2, with a possible D match to TRBD1 (5 bases). The CDR3 loop spans 13 amino acids. The V end was cut by 3 bases, the J end by 6 bases, with 11 bases between. Germline CDR1 and CDR2: SNHLY and FYNNEI. Variable domain in full (rest from reference TRBV2 and TRBJ1-2): EPEVTQTPSHQVTQMGQEVILRCVPISNHLYFYWYRQILGQKVEFLVSFYNNEISEKSEIFDDQFSVERPDGSNFTLKIRSTKLEDSAMYFCASSEGPMNGYTFGSGTRLTVV.

V is TRBV5-4 and J is TRBJ1-1; D remains ambiguous. The CDR3 extends over 15 amino acids. The V end lost 4 bases, the J end lost 4 bases, and 17 bases lay between the germline ends. Germline values: CDR1 SGHNT, CDR2 YYREEE (reference sequence). Here the CDR3 reads CASSQPFGEATEAFF. In nucleotides, the CDR3 is TGTGCCAGCAGCCAACCGTTTGGGGAGGCCACTGAAGCTTTCTTT.

The V gene is TRBV19, the J gene TRBJ2-7; D perhaps matches TRBD1 (5 bases). Per germline, CDR1 LNHDA and CDR2 SQIVND (reference sequence). Deletions cut 4 bases from V and 2 bases from J, with 12 bases between. The length of the CDR3 is 14 residues. Here the CDR3 reads CASSNRQGTYEQYF. The CDR3 bases are TGTGCCAGTAGTAACAGGCAGGGAACCTACGAGCAGTACTTC. Looking up the rest from reference TRBV19 and TRBJ2-7 gives the full variable domain: DGGITQSPKYLFRKEGQNVTLSCEQNLNHDAMYWYRQDPGQGLRLIYYSQIVNDFQKGDIAEGYSVSREKKESFPLTVTSAQKNPTAFYLCASSNRQGTYEQYFGPGTRLTVT.

This clone was counted once. V gene TRBV24-1 combines with J gene TRBJ1-4; D call uncertain. The CDR3 runs to 17 residues. Germline CDR1 and CDR2: KGHDR and SFDVKD. Deletions cut 5 bases from V and 0 bases from J, with 15 bases between. The DNA of the CDR3 is TGTGCCACCAGTGCTGGATACCGGTCCCCAACTAATGAAAAACTGTTTTTT. Protein product: CATSAGYRSPTNEKLFF.

V is TRBV7-9 and J is TRBJ1-2; no clear D gene. V lost 2 bases and J lost 2, with 6 bases in between. The CDR3 runs to 13 residues. From germline, CDR1 is SEHNR and CDR2 FQNEAQ (reference sequence). CDR3 sequence: CASSLNQNYGYTF. The CDR3 bases are TGTGCCAGCAGCTTAAACCAGAACTATGGCTACACCTTC.

This chain links TRBV19 with TRBJ2-7; no firm D call. The CDR3 has 16 residues. V was pared by 0 bases and J by 1 base, with 13 bases between. Germline V gene data show CDR1 as LNHDA and CDR2 as SQIVND (reference sequence). The CDR3 DNA reads TGTGCCAGTAGTATAGATCCCAGTTCGGCTTCCTACGAGCAGTACTTC. This codes for CASSIDPSSASYEQYF.

V usage is TRBV7-9 and J usage is TRBJ1-5; D ambiguous. The CDR3 extends over 13 amino acids. Per germline, CDR1 SEHNR and CDR2 FQNEAQ (reference sequence). The V and J ends lost 5 bases and 1 base respectively, with 6 bases between them. The CDR3 bases are TGTGCCAGCAGCCTTACGAGCAATCAGCCCCAGCATTTT. It is translated as CASSLTSNQPQHF. Based on the CDR3 plus reference TRBV7-9 and TRBJ1-5, the full variable domain is DTGVSQNPRHKITKRGQNVTFRCDPISEHNRLYWYRQTLGQGPEFLTYFQNEAQLEKSRLLSDRFSAERPKGSFSTLEIQRTEQGDSAMYLCASSLTSNQPQHFGDGTRLSIL.

The chain recombines TRBV7-2 with TRBJ2-1; 11 bases align to TRBD2. Germline CDR1 and CDR2: SGHTA and FQGNSA. The CDR3 covers 19 residues. Trimming took 5 bases from V and 6 from J; bases not matched to a gene: 18. The DNA for the CDR3 is TGTGCCAGCAGCCCTCAAGTTAGACTAGCGGGGTCCCTAGGCAATGAGCAGTTCTTC. Its protein product is CASSPQVRLAGSLGNEQFF.

This chain connects TRBV18 to TRBJ1-5; 12 nucleotides match TRBD1. V shed 2 bases and J 3 bases; nucleotides not matched to a gene: 5. From germline, CDR1 is KGHSH and CDR2 LQKENI. The CDR3 loop spans 17 amino acids. CDR3 loop: CASSPGTGGANNQPQHF. CDR3 in DNA: TGTGCCAGCTCACCAGGGACAGGGGGCGCGAACAATCAGCCCCAGCATTTT. Looking up the rest from reference TRBV18 and TRBJ1-5 gives the full variable domain: NAGVMQNPRHLVRRRGQEARLRCSPMKGHSHVYWYRQLPEEGLKFMVYLQKENIIDESGMPKERFSAEFPKEGPSILRIQQVVRGDSAAYFCASSPGTGGANNQPQHFGDGTRLSIL.

The chain joins TRBV5-1 to TRBJ2-3, with 12 bases identical to TRBD2. The germline V gene has CDR1 SGHRS and CDR2 YFSETQ. Trimming at V came to 4 bases and at J to 3 bases, leaving 3 bases not matched to a gene. This CDR3 has 15 residues. In nucleotides, the CDR3 is TGCGCCAGCAGCACGACTAGCGGGAGTACAGATACGCAGTATTTT. Protein product: CASSTTSGSTDTQYF.

The rearrangement uses TRBV5-1 and TRBJ1-4; D unclear. This CDR3 contains 17 residues. Germline assignment: CDR1 SGHRS and CDR2 YFSETQ. The V gene lost 0 bases and the J gene lost 0 bases, with 12 bases spanning the gap. The CDR3 region has the DNA TGCGCCAGCAGCTTGGTACCTGGAGGAACAACTAATGAAAAACTGTTTTTT. It codes for CASSLVPGGTTNEKLFF.

This chain links TRBV19 with TRBJ1-1, with D possibly being TRBD1 (5 bases). The CDR3 length is 14 residues. Germline V gene sequence: CDR1 LNHDA, CDR2 SQIVND (reference sequence). V was pared by 6 bases and J by 3 bases, with 14 bases between. The CDR3 nucleotides read TGTGCCAGTAGCCTCACAGGTCCTGACACTGAAGCTTTCTTT. Protein product: CASSLTGPDTEAFF.

The chain recombines TRBV4-1 with TRBJ1-1; D is possibly TRBD1 (6 bases). The CDR3 is 12 residues long. Between the trimmed V and J ends, which lost 6 bases and 3 bases, there was a span of 8 bases. Germline lookup yields CDR1 MGHRA and CDR2 YSYEKL. The CDR3 loop is CASRRTDTEAFF. The CDR3 nucleotides read TGCGCCAGCAGGAGGACAGACACTGAAGCTTTCTTT.

This clone showed up just a few times. The chain joins TRBV6-5 to TRBJ2-7; possible D gene TRBD2, 5 bases. The CDR3 contains 15 residues. CDR1 and CDR2 from the germline V gene are MNHEY and SVGAGI. Trimming pared 0 bases from V and 5 bases from J, leaving 14 bases between. The CDR3 bases are TGTGCCAGCAGTTACTCAGGATCCTCGGGGAACGAGCAGTACTTC. Translating it yields CASSYSGSSGNEQYF.

The V gene is TRBV5-1, the J gene TRBJ1-4, with 8 nucleotides matching TRBD1. The germline V gene has CDR1 SGHRS and CDR2 YFSETQ. There are 15 residues in the CDR3. V shed 0 bases, J shed 8 bases, and the junction held 6 bases outside the gene matches. CDR3 nucleotide sequence: TGCGCCAGCAGCTTGGCCGGACAGGGACAAGAAAAACTGTTTTTT. Translation: CASSLAGQGQEKLFF.

The rearrangement joins TRBV11-3 to TRBJ2-3; the D gene could be TRBD1 or TRBD2 (5 bases each). V was shortened by 3 bases and J by 2 bases, with 9 bases between the two germline ends. There are 14 residues in the CDR3. Germline CDR1 reads SGHNT; CDR2 reads YENEEA. The CDR3 spells CASSFGAATDTQYF. The CDR3, as DNA: TGTGCCAGCAGCTTCGGGGCAGCCACAGATACGCAGTATTTT.